Below, one T cell receptor (beta chain) is given with its context. This specimen belongs to a study of T-cell reconstitution after alpha-beta-depleted transplantation in children. TCRbeta library preparation incorporated unique molecular identifiers. TCRdb used MiXCR to reprocess the PCR reads, holding one entry per CDR3 protein. The table has some 520,000 distinct CDR3 sequences, 32% seen once. This CDR3 contains 13 residues. The V gene's germline CDR1 is GTSNPN and CDR2 SVGIG (reference sequence). Between the trimmed V and J ends, which lost 1 base and 4 bases, there was a span of 7 bases. Source: PBMCs from the stem cell graft donor, taken from the stem cell graft. The V and J genes are TRBV30 and TRBJ2-2; no reliable D call. The source is a human donor who donated a stem cell graft to a child with aplastic anemia. This CDR3 reads CAWSGTFTGELFF. The CDR3 nucleotides are TGTGCCTGGAGTGGAACCTTCACCGGGGAGCTGTTTTTT. Full variable domain (missing parts from reference TRBV30 and TRBJ2-2): SQTIHQWPATLVQPVGSPLSLECTVEGTSNPNLYWYRQAAGRGLQLLFYSVGIGQISSEVPQNLSASRPQDRQFILSSKKLLLSDSGFYLCAWSGTFTGELFFGEGSRLTVL.